These T cell receptor beta chains were read from a single sample in a study of cytomegalovirus exposure and HLA in healthy donors. Sequencing was performed with immunoSEQ multiplex PCR; in TCRdb, only in-frame clones are kept and a portion is missing. The data show about 180,000 clones, with about 75% seen just once and approximately 2.4% held by the top ten. Specimen: PBMCs. The receptors originated from a female donor in good health and CMV-seronegative. Each CDR3 is given with its conserved first and last residue. The D gene is left open where the match is weak. Clone sizes are given selectively: once, few, many, or a class where the clone is expanded.

>.|TRBD1|TRBV7-2|TRBJ1-2
CASSLGRDRAAGYTF
TGTGCCAGCAGCTTAGGGAGAGACAGGGCGGCTGGCTACACCTTC
>.|TRBD1|TRBV30|TRBJ1-2
CACKQGGADRFYGYTF
TGTGCCTGTAAACAGGGGGGCGCCGATCGTTTCTATGGCTACACCTTC
>.|TRBD1|TRBV18|TRBJ1-2
CASSPGQGHSYGYTF
TGTGCCAGCTCACCCGGACAGGGTCACAGCTATGGCTACACCTTC
>.|.|TRBV7-2|TRBJ2-1
CASSKRQVTEQFF
TGTGCCAGCAGCAAACGACAGGTTACTGAGCAGTTCTTC
>.|.|TRBV14|TRBJ2-1
CASSHSGGTYNEQFF
TGTGCCAGCAGCCACTCGGGGGGCACGTACAATGAGCAGTTCTTC
>.|TRBD2|TRBV9|TRBJ2-1
CASSVGPAGGHNEQFF
TGTGCCAGCAGCGTAGGGCCAGCGGGAGGTCACAATGAGCAGTTCTTC
>.|TRBD2|TRBV15|TRBJ2-7
CATSQGLAETYEQYF
TGTGCCACCAGCCAAGGACTAGCGGAGACATACGAGCAGTACTTC
>.|TRBD2|TRBV2|TRBJ2-7
CASLKGLAGGPTYEQYF
TGTGCCAGCCTCAAGGGACTAGCGGGAGGACCGACCTACGAGCAGTACTTC
>.|.|TRBV4-1|TRBJ2-3
CASSQDEGGTDTQYF
TGCGCCAGCAGCCAAGACGAGGGAGGCACAGATACGCAGTATTTT
>.|.|TRBV14|TRBJ2-2
CASSQDRGTGELFF
TGTGCCAGCAGCCAAGACCGGGGCACCGGGGAGCTGTTTTTT
>.|TRBD1|TRBV28|TRBJ1-4
CASSSTGQGATNEKLFF
TGTGCCAGCAGTTCCACAGGACAGGGAGCAACTAATGAAAAACTGTTTTTT
>few|.|TRBV28|TRBJ1-2
CANSRQGSSQYGYTF
TGTGCCAACTCGAGGCAGGGATCATCCCAATATGGCTACACCTTC
>.|.|TRBV7-7|TRBJ2-5
CASSSTVQETQYF
TGTGCTAGCAGCTCGACAGTTCAAGAGACCCAGTACTTC
>few|TRBD1|TRBV28|TRBJ1-2
CASSLTGGNYGYTF
TGTGCCAGCAGTTTAACAGGGGGCAACTATGGCTACACCTTC
>once|.|TRBV30|TRBJ1-2
CAQSDSYYGYTF
TGTGCCCAATCGGACAGTTACTATGGCTACACCTTC
>.|TRBD2|TRBV29-1|TRBJ2-1
CSVASGGAGSYNEQFF
TGCAGCGTTGCTAGCGGGGGGGCCGGCTCCTACAATGAGCAGTTCTTC
>.|.|TRBV9|TRBJ1-2
CASSPTTAINYGYTF
TGTGCCAGCAGCCCAACGACAGCGATTAACTATGGCTACACCTTC
>.|TRBD2|TRBV6-5|TRBJ2-5
CASSTPGGSQETQYF
TGTGCCAGCAGTACCCCCGGGGGGAGCCAAGAGACCCAGTACTTC
>.|TRBD1|TRBV28|TRBJ1-5
CASSPEQGNQPQHF
TGTGCCAGCAGCCCGGAACAGGGGAATCAGCCCCAGCATTTT
>.|.|TRBV6-5|TRBJ1-2
CASSRGGYGYTF
TGTGCCAGCAGCCGGGGGGGCTATGGCTACACCTTC